This T cell receptor beta chain was profiled in a study of blood T cell repertoires in COVID-19 (dated by TCRdb to 2020 to 2022). As for the study more broadly: Collaborator samples came from the United States, Italy and Spain and covered acute and convalescent phases of COVID-19. The samples were drawn from two sources: the first 160 participants of the ongoing ImmuneRACE study, and 950 to 1,500 subjects contributed by 6 global collaborators. Deeply sampled blood TCRbeta repertoires from subjects exposed to, actively infected with, or recovered from COVID-19 were included in the dataset. The repertoires were made available in a free public database intended to serve as a resource for research on the immune response to SARS-CoV-2. Where available, HLA class I and class II types were taken from metadata supplied by the sample provider and were not determined by assay-based typing. The prospective study material was composed of cDNA or gDNA derived from T cells, B-cell-depleted T cells, or PBMCs. The sample metadata nearly always contained a de-identified subject ID, COVID-19 status, age in years and sex.

Whole blood was collected in K2EDTA tubes by collaborating institutions according to the institutions' own protocols. Collaborator samples were shipped for TCRbeta analysis as frozen whole blood, isolated PBMCs, or DNA extracted from either sample type. General conclusions and limits of the study: The quantity of clinical and demographic metadata differed by source and by participant and was supplied without curation.

In the case of this clone: Its antigen is currently not known. No qualities accompany the bases; no much larger clone lies one base away.

Trimming takes 5 bases from V and 2 bases from J, and the germline ends sit 11 bases apart. The CDR3 holds 14 amino acids from the cysteine to the phenylalanine. Left in the record is the CDR3 DNA by itself, 42 bases read in frame from the first base. The germline V gene yields SGHTA for CDR1 and FQGTGA for CDR2. TCRbeta CDR3 regions were amplified from genomic DNA by means of the immunoSEQ Assay, a bias-controlled multiplex PCR. The paper's data handling went like this. Within the assay, amplification of reference gene primers was used to estimate how many nucleated cells each sample contained. To quantify the absolute abundance of each unique TCRbeta CDR3 rearrangement, sequence reads were collapsed and filtered. For each sample, productive Simpson clonality was calculated by taking the square root of Simpson's diversity index across productive rearrangements. TCRdb holds this immuneACCESS table with in-frame rearrangements only. Some clones are missing; in checked studies, unresolved V genes explain under half, and the rest has no known cause. That table is the source of V, J and clone size, and D and trimming were worked out from the DNA. The sample table shows 190,000 or so clones, and just under 85% are seen once. 6.9% of the sample is taken by the ten largest.

The TCR comes from a human donor with acute or convalescent COVID-19. The donor label of this sample is uncertain. Sequencing was done on a sample of peripheral blood. The chain employs TRBV7-3 and TRBJ2-3; perhaps TRBD2 is the D gene, with 6 bases matching. The sequenced DNA: TGTGCCAGCAGCCTCGGAGGGCCCACAGATACGCAGTATTTT. This codes for CASSLGGPTDTQYF.